The subject of this entry is one TCR beta chain. This sample was included in a study of shared clonotypes between healthy human individuals. Study-level background: The people who gave samples were two women and three men aged 18 to 49.

This table comes from immunoSEQ multiplex PCR, and its TCRdb copy is limited to in-frame clones, with some not included. There are hundreds of thousands of clones in the sample; about nine tenths occur only once, and 15% to 20% lies in the top ten. Sequenced material: memory CD8+ T cells sorted from blood. Subset noted: CD45RO+ cells pooled with CCR7-negative TemRA cells. The clonotype comes from a man between 18 and 29 years old in good health.

CDR3: CASSTSDPGQGANYGYTF. CDR3 nucleotides: TGTGCCAGCAGCACCTCCGATCCGGGACAGGGGGCTAACTATGGCTACACCTTC. The chain combines TRBV5-4 with TRBJ1-2; TRBD1 matches at 11 bases. Germline V gene lookup returns CDR1 SGHNT and CDR2 YYREEE (reference sequence). Losses at the gene ends were 4 bases for V and 0 bases for J; bases not matched to a gene: 11. The CDR3 is made up of 18 amino acids. The whole variable domain, filled in from reference TRBV5-4 and TRBJ1-2, reads ETGVTQSPTHLIKTRGQQVTLRCSSQSGHNTVSWYQQALGQGPQFIFQYYREEENGRGNFPPRFSGLQFPNYSSELNVNALELDDSALYLCASSTSDPGQGANYGYTFGSGTRLTVV.